This TCR beta chain was observed in a study of CD8 T cells in acute hepatitis C reinfection. Overall study context: TCRbeta of HCV NS3-1073-specific CD8+ T cells was profiled. Study-wide points: Overrepresentation in the naive pool did not explain the preferential TRBV04 and TRBV06 usage seen in all groups.

TCRdb's copy holds only in-frame clones and misses some; the assay was immunoSEQ multiplex PCR. This table holds 30,000 to 45,000 clones, 80% to 90% found once. V was trimmed by 0 bases and J by 4 bases, leaving 10 bases between them. Germline V gene lookup returns CDR1 MNHEY and CDR2 SMNVEV (reference sequence). CDR3 size: 14 residues. As regards this clone: Its antigen is not known.

Time point indicated: naive CD8 control sorted from an acute-time-point sample. Every 3 months, donors from a Montreal cohort of people who inject drugs were followed. The genes are TRBV27 and TRBJ2-7; D uncertain. The receptor's source is a woman aged 18-30 years who spontaneously cleared hepatitis C infection. Input material: naive CD8+ T cells from PBMCs. The DNA for the CDR3 is TGTGCCAGCAGTTTATCCTCAGGACCTTACGAGCAGTACTTC. Encoded protein: CASSLSSGPYEQYF.